Listed below are T cell receptor beta chains from one sample, sequenced in a study of CD4 and CD8 cells across lung adenocarcinoma regions. TCRdb itself ran the PCR reads through MiXCR, one entry per CDR3 protein. The table records about 11,000 distinct CDR3 sequences, about three fifths of them present only once. The sequenced sample was CD8+ T cells from the margin of a lung tumor. These receptors originate from a male donor with lung adenocarcinoma. The CD4 and CD8 labels of this study may be unreliable. CDR3s include the opening cysteine and the closing phenylalanine or tryptophan. The D gene is left open where the match is weak. The size field is filled for only some rows; it gives once, few, many or a size class.

j_call v_call clone_size cdr3_length d_call cdr3_aa cdr3_nt
TRBJ2-1 TRBV20-1 - 11 - CSARPYNEQFF TGCAGTGCTAGACCCTACAATGAGCAGTTCTTC
TRBJ2-3 TRBV6-1 - 13 - CGSGCRNTDTQYF TGTGGCAGCGGGTGCAGGAACACAGATACGCAGTACTTT
TRBJ2-4 TRBV4-1 - 15 TRBD2 CASSQGRGGTNTQYF TGCGCCAGCAGCCAGGGGCGGGGGGGCACAAACACTCAGTACTTC
TRBJ2-3 TRBV6-5 - 15 TRBD2 CASSLTSGSTDTQYF TGTGCCAGCAGTTTGACTAGCGGGAGCACAGATACGCAGTATTTT
TRBJ2-2 TRBV6-1 - 13 - CASSEQDTGELFF TGTGCCAGCAGTGAACAGGACACCGGGGAGCTGTTTTTT
TRBJ1-5 TRBV10-3 - 13 TRBD1 CATADRGNQPQHF TGTGCCACCGCGGACAGGGGGAATCAGCCCCAGCATTTT
TRBJ2-5 TRBV6-2/TRBV6-3 - 16 - CASRGAGGGVQETQYF TGTGCCAGCAGGGGGGCCGGGGGCGGGGTTCAAGAGACCCAGTACTTC
TRBJ2-3 TRBV25-1 - 16 TRBD2 CASSESASGTKDTQYF TGTGCCAGCAGTGAATCGGCGAGCGGGACCAAAGACACGCAGTACTTT
TRBJ2-3 TRBV6-1 - 16 - CASSDAGTGAGDTQYF TGTGCCAGCAGTGACGCGGGGACGGGGGCTGGGGACACTCAGTATTTT
TRBJ2-7 TRBV6-1 once 14 TRBD2 CASSELAGGNEQYF TGTGCCAGCAGTGAGCTAGCGGGCGGAAATGAGCAGTACTTC
TRBJ2-3 TRBV7-7 - 15 TRBD1 CASSLAGGRTDTQYF TGTGCTAGCAGCTTAGCAGGGGGAAGGACAGATACGCAGTATTTT
TRBJ2-5 TRBV6-5 - 18 TRBD2 CASSYSGGLAGGYETQYF TGTGCCAGCAGTTACTCAGGGGGACTAGCGGGAGGGTATGAGACCCAGTACTTC
TRBJ2-7 TRBV6-1 - 15 - CASRANRDIAYEQYF TGTGCCAGCAGAGCGAACCGGGACATCGCCTACGAGCAGTACTTC
TRBJ2-2 TRBV6-1 - 13 - CASSEDNTGELFF TGTGCCAGCAGCGAGGATAACACCGGGGAGCTGTTTTTT
TRBJ2-1 TRBV28 - 16 TRBD2 CASSFLAGGPFNEQFF TGTGCCAGCAGTTTCCTAGCGGGAGGGCCCTTCAATGAGCAGTTCTTC
TRBJ1-1 TRBV6-1 few 13 - CASSELGDTEAFF TGTGCCAGCAGTGAACTGGGAGACACTGAAGCTTTCTTT
TRBJ2-7 TRBV11-1 - 20 TRBD2 CASSLGAGLGLAGVFYEQYF TGTGCCAGCAGCTTAGGGGCGGGACTCGGACTAGCGGGAGTCTTCTACGAGCAGTACTTC
TRBJ2-4 TRBV6-5 medium-sized 16 TRBD2 CASSYRTSGRNSIQYF TGTGCCAGCAGTTATCGGACTAGCGGGAGGAATAGCATTCAGTACTTC
TRBJ2-1 TRBV30 - 15 TRBD2 CAWSPTSGPYNEQFF TGTGCCTGGAGTCCCACTAGCGGGCCTTACAATGAGCAGTTCTTC
TRBJ2-7 TRBV10-2 medium-sized 13 - CASSESVVYEQYF TGCGCCAGCAGTGAGTCGGTAGTCTACGAGCAGTACTTC
TRBJ2-7 TRBV7-2 - 17 TRBD2 CASRGGTSGRAFYEQYF TGTGCCAGCAGAGGGGGGACTAGCGGGAGGGCCTTCTACGAGCAGTACTTC
TRBJ2-6 TRBV9 - 14 - CASTRDSGANVLTF TGTGCCAGCACCAGAGACTCTGGGGCCAACGTCCTGACTTTC
TRBJ1-2 TRBV20-1 - 14 TRBD1 CSASFTGGMGGYTF TGCAGTGCCAGTTTCACAGGGGGCATGGGGGGCTACACCTTC
TRBJ1-1 TRBV25-1 - 12 - CASRQAHTEAFF TGTGCCAGCAGACAGGCTCACACTGAAGCTTTCTTT
TRBJ2-2 TRBV9 - 15 - CASSVGWDGTGELFF TGTGCCAGCAGCGTAGGGTGGGACGGCACCGGGGAGCTGTTTTTT
TRBJ2-1 TRBV6-1 - 18 TRBD1 CASSDPIKTGVVYNEQFF TGTGCCAGCAGTGACCCAATAAAGACAGGGGTCGTCTACAATGAGCAGTTCTTC
TRBJ2-3 TRBV27 - 13 TRBD2 CASTLAGRDAQYF TGTGCCAGCACCTTAGCGGGCAGAGATGCGCAGTATTTC
TRBJ1-2 TRBV27 - 15 - CASRSDLPARGGYTF TGTGCCAGCAGATCTGATCTCCCGGCGCGTGGTGGCTACACCTTC
TRBJ2-5 TRBV12-3/TRBV12-4 many 13 - CASSLSGVETQYF TGTGCCAGCAGTTTGTCGGGGGTAGAGACCCAGTACTTC
TRBJ2-3 TRBV6-1 - 15 TRBD2 CASSPGLAGVDTQYF TGTGCCAGCAGCCCGGGACTAGCGGGAGTCGATACGCAGTATTTT
TRBJ2-6 TRBV4-2 - 17 - CASVPRGHPTGANVLTF TGTGCCAGCGTCCCAAGGGGCCACCCCACTGGGGCCAACGTCCTGACTTTC